These 23 T cell receptor beta chains share one sample of origin, sequenced in a study of post-analysis software for immune sequencing data. Study-level results: Five TRBV segments occurring more often in patients than controls included TRBV5-6, TRBV5-1 and TRBV20-1.

The antigens these receptors bind are not known. Sequencing libraries made from TCR beta cDNA carried unique molecular identifiers. MiXCR, run by TCRdb on the PCR reads, gives a single entry per CDR3 protein. The data contain about 460,000 distinct CDR3 sequences, over 35% of them singletons. Input material: blood. These receptors were taken from a girl aged 5-17 years with multiple sclerosis.

The J gene is TRBJ2-3, the V gene TRBV7-3; perhaps D is TRBD1 or TRBD2 (6 bases each). The ends were cut back, 5 bases at V and 1 base at J, with 10 bases in the middle. This CDR3 has 14 residues. CDR1 and CDR2 (germline): SGHTA, FQGTGA. The CDR3 region has the DNA TGTGCCAGCAGCCCTCGGGGGCGCACAGATACGCAGTATTTT. Protein sequence: CASSPRGRTDTQYF. Using reference TRBV7-3 and TRBJ2-3 for the parts outside the CDR3, the full variable domain is GAGVSQTPSNKVTEKGKYVELRCDPISGHTALYWYRQSLGQGPEFLIYFQGTGAADDSGLPNDRFFAVRPEGSVSTLKIQRTERGDSAVYLCASSPRGRTDTQYFGPGTRLTVL.

J is TRBJ2-7 and V is TRBV20-1; 8 bases map to TRBD1. The trim removed 0 bases at V and 3 bases at J, leaving 4 bases unmatched. The germline V gene has CDR1 DFQATT and CDR2 SNEGSKA (reference sequence). CDR3 length equals 14 residues. CDR3 region: CSARDLGQDYEQYF. For the CDR3, the DNA is TGCAGTGCTAGAGACCTGGGACAGGACTACGAGCAGTACTTC.

The rearrangement links TRBV11-2 to TRBJ1-1, with D unclear. The CDR3 runs 12 residues. The germline V gene has CDR1 SGHAT and CDR2 FQNNGV. Between the trimmed V and J ends, which lost 5 bases and 7 bases, there was a span of 11 bases. Written as DNA, the CDR3 is TGTGCCAGCAGCGCCGACCGTTATGAAGCTTTCTTT. Protein sequence: CASSADRYEAFF.

J is TRBJ1-1 and V is TRBV10-3, with D perhaps matching TRBD1 (5 bases). Germline CDR1 is ENHRY and CDR2 is SYGVKD. V lost 0 bases, J lost 8 bases, and 16 bases lay in between. This CDR3 contains 15 residues. DNA for the CDR3: TGTGCCATCAGTGAGTCAGGGACGGCCGAACGGGAAGCTTTCTTT. This codes for CAISESGTAEREAFF.

In DNA, the CDR3 is TGCAGTGCTAGCCCGCGGGGGGGAGCCGTCGATCGCTATCAGCCCCAGCATTTT. As protein: CSASPRGGAVDRYQPQHF. The chain employs TRBV20-1 and TRBJ1-5; D is perhaps TRBD1 (5 bases). CDR1 is DFQATT, CDR2 SNEGSKA, per germline (reference sequence). This CDR3 is 18 amino acids long. V shed 3 bases and J shed 5 bases, with 26 bases lying between them.

This clonotype was counted a few times. The chain is built from TRBV4-1 and TRBJ2-3; D unresolved. Germline V gene lookup returns CDR1 MGHRA and CDR2 YSYEKL. The CDR3 sequence is 15 residues long. Trimming shortened V by 0 bases and J by 6 bases, and 13 bases separated the two germline ends. The CDR3 reads CASSQDGSSMDTQYF. CDR3 DNA sequence: TGCGCCAGCAGCCAAGATGGTAGTAGTATGGATACGCAGTATTTT.

The V gene is TRBV18, the J gene TRBJ2-7; D is undetermined. CDR3 length: 14 residues. CDR1 is KGHSH and CDR2 is LQKENI in the germline V gene. With 5 bases removed from V and 2 bases from J, the gap between germline ends came to 13 bases. CDR3 nucleotide sequence: TGTGCCAGCTCAACGACATCGACCACCTACGAGCAGTACTTC. Protein product: CASSTTSTTYEQYF.

This clonotype was counted a few times. This sequence joins TRBV12-5 and TRBJ2-1, with TRBD2 matching over 9 bases. The ends lost 2 bases at V and 0 bases at J; junction bases unmatched: 5. The CDR3 loop spans 17 amino acids. The germline V gene has CDR1 LGHNT and CDR2 FRNRAP. The CDR3 DNA sequence: TGTGCTAGTGGTTTGCCCTCGACTAGCGGCTCCTACAATGAGCAGTTCTTC. It yields the protein CASGLPSTSGSYNEQFF.

CDR3 loop: CASSQGQVGRYEQYF. CDR3 DNA sequence: TGCGCCAGCAGCCAAGGGCAGGTAGGACGCTACGAGCAGTACTTC. The chain has TRBV4-3 and TRBJ2-5; no clear D gene. The end of the DNA fits TRBJ2-7 better, so the J call may be wrong. The V gene's germline CDR1 is LGHNA and CDR2 YSLEER. The CDR3 has 15 residues.

This clonotype was seen once. The chain recombines TRBV6-5 with TRBJ2-5; D call uncertain. CDR3 size: 16 residues. Germline CDR1 reads MNHEY; CDR2 reads SVGAGI. V was cut by 0 bases and J by 1 base, with 12 bases left in between. The CDR3 sequence: CASSYSVTTTQETQYF. In nucleotides, the CDR3 is TGTGCCAGCAGTTACTCAGTAACGACAACCCAAGAGACCCAGTACTTC.

This chain links TRBV6-5 with TRBJ1-6; tentative D call: TRBD1 (5 bases). V was cut by 4 bases and J by 8 bases, with 18 bases left in between. Germline CDR1 is MNHEY and CDR2 is SVGAGI. This CDR3 spans 16 amino acids. The CDR3 loop reads CASSSNPPGTYSPLHF. CDR3 nucleotide sequence: TGTGCCAGCAGTTCCAACCCCCCAGGGACGTATTCACCCCTCCACTTT.

This clonotype was counted only a few times. This rearrangement joins TRBV4-3 to TRBJ2-3; 12 bases map to TRBD1. In germline, CDR1 is LGHNA, CDR2 YSLEER. This CDR3 region has 17 residues. Trimming removed 4 bases from V and 2 bases from J; junction bases left unmatched: 7. CDR3 amino acids: CASSLFGTGGHTDTQYF. CDR3 DNA sequence: TGCGCCAGCAGCCTTTTCGGGACAGGGGGCCACACAGATACGCAGTATTTT.

The chain carries TRBV6-6 and TRBJ1-5; possibly TRBD1 for D (5 bases). CDR1 MNHNY and CDR2 SVGAGI come from the germline V gene (reference sequence). This CDR3 spans 15 amino acids. The ends were cut back, 0 bases at V and 4 bases at J, with 10 bases in the middle. The CDR3 nucleotides read TGTGCCAGCAGTTACTCGAGACAGTCGAATCAGCCCCAGCATTTT. Its translation: CASSYSRQSNQPQHF.

Concerning this clonotype itself: One end of the junction does not line up with germline, which may come from a read error. The chain recombines TRBV4-1 with TRBJ2-6; D gene uncertain. Germline loops: CDR1 MGHRA, CDR2 YSYEKL. This CDR3 region has 13 residues. The CDR3, as DNA: TGCGCCAGCAACCAAGCTGGGGCCAACGTCCTGACTTTC. This sequence encodes CASNQAGANVLTF.

The chain combines TRBV20-1 with TRBJ2-3, with D perhaps matching TRBD2 (5 bases). V lost 6 bases to trimming and J lost 1 base, with 8 bases between them. CDR3 size: 12 residues. CDR1 and CDR2 from the germline V gene are DFQATT and SNEGSKA (reference sequence). This CDR3 reads CSAEAGTDTQYF. Written as DNA, the CDR3 is TGCAGTGCCGAAGCGGGCACAGATACGCAGTATTTT.

This clonotype was detected a few times. J is TRBJ2-7 and V is TRBV29-1; 9 bases align to TRBD1. Germline lookup yields CDR1 SQVTM and CDR2 ANQGSEA. Trimming at V came to 4 bases and at J to 5 bases, leaving 6 bases not matched to a gene. This CDR3 comprises 13 residues. Written as DNA, the CDR3 is TGCAGCGTTGCGGGACAGGGTAGGAACGAGCAGTACTTC. It codes for CSVAGQGRNEQYF.

This clonotype was seen a few times. Germline is not matched at one junction end, which may reflect a read error. The chain recombines TRBV7-7 with TRBJ2-3; 7 nucleotides match TRBD1. CDR1 is SSHAT and CDR2 is FNYEAQ in the germline V gene (reference sequence). This CDR3 comprises 15 residues. In DNA form, the CDR3 reads TGTGCTAGCAGCGCCGGGACAGAAGGCACAGATACGCAGTATTTT. Its protein is CASSAGTEGTDTQYF.

Notes on this clonotype: Germline is not matched at one junction end, which may reflect a read error. V usage is TRBV10-3 and J usage is TRBJ1-1; no firm D call. CDR1 and CDR2 (germline): ENHRY, SYGVKD. This CDR3 has 12 amino acids. The CDR3 region has the DNA TGTGCCAGCAGTGGGCCGAACACTGAAGCTTTCTTT. Translated, it gives CASSGPNTEAFF.

This clonotype was seen just once. The V gene is TRBV4-1, the J gene TRBJ1-1; D is undetermined. The V end lost 0 bases, the J end lost 1 base, and 9 bases lay between the germline ends. The CDR3 covers 15 residues. The germline V gene encodes CDR1 MGHRA and CDR2 YSYEKL. This CDR3 is CASSQEPVGNTEAFF. In DNA, the CDR3 is TGCGCCAGCAGCCAAGAGCCCGTTGGGAACACTGAAGCTTTCTTT.

This clonotype has just a few counts. The J gene is TRBJ2-4, the V gene TRBV29-1; D is perhaps TRBD1 (6 bases). The CDR3 spans 15 residues. Trimming pared 4 bases from V and 5 bases from J, leaving 18 bases between. In germline, CDR1 is SQVTM, CDR2 ANQGSEA. The CDR3 loop is CSVGAGALHQNIQYF. As DNA, the CDR3 is TGCAGCGTTGGGGCAGGGGCTCTACACCAAAACATTCAGTACTTC.

The chain carries TRBV6-5 and TRBJ2-7, with no clear D. The germline V gene has CDR1 MNHEY and CDR2 SVGAGI. This CDR3 has 13 residues. V shed 8 bases and J shed 3 bases, with 14 bases lying between them. The CDR3 sequence is CASSSPSGYEQYF. CDR3 in DNA: TGTGCCAGCTCAAGCCCGTCCGGCTACGAGCAGTACTTC.

This clonotype was seen a few times. The CDR3: CGGLRLPSLYEQYF. The CDR3 nucleotides are TGCGGGGGCCTCAGGCTACCCTCCCTGTACGAGCAGTACTTC. The chain carries TRBV20-1 and TRBJ2-7; D is possibly TRBD1 (6 bases). The CDR3 runs 14 residues. The germline CDR1 and CDR2 sequences are DFQATT and SNEGSKA (reference sequence).

The chain is built from TRBV4-2 and TRBJ2-1; 8 nucleotides align to TRBD2. CDR3 length: 16 residues. V lost 0 bases to trimming and J lost 3 bases; unmatched junction nucleotides: 4. Germline CDR1 reads LGHNA; CDR2 reads YNFKEQ. The CDR3 reads CASSQDSGSVYNEQFF. Written as DNA, the CDR3 is TGTGCCAGCAGCCAAGACAGCGGGAGCGTCTACAATGAGCAGTTCTTC.